A single T cell receptor (beta chain) is shown here with its context. What it binds is not known. TCRdb's copy holds only in-frame clones and misses some; the assay was immunoSEQ multiplex PCR. Among around 100,000 clones listed, 60% to 85% were seen once. Germline values: CDR1 MNHEY, CDR2 SMNVEV (reference sequence). CDR3 length: 16 amino acids. Trimming took 5 bases from V and 3 from J, leaving 20 bases between them. This entry belongs to a study of Ad26.COV2.S vaccination and SARS-CoV-2 variants. Study-wide results and limits: It is possible that the TCR breadth and depth analyses underestimated the total T cell responses.

The clonotype was recovered from a human donor who had recovered from COVID-19. The starting material was peripheral blood, obtained after recovery from COVID-19. The V and J genes are TRBV27 and TRBJ2-7, with D tentatively TRBD1 or TRBD2 (5 bases each). This CDR3 is CASSLLRDGTDYEQYF. The CDR3 nucleotides are TGTGCCAGCAGTCTCCTCCGGGACGGAACAGACTACGAGCAGTACTTC.